This T cell receptor beta chain originates from a study of CD8+CD57+ T cells in acquired aplastic anemia. Study information: Average DNA yield from sorted CD4+ and CD8+ cells was approximately 3 ug. Whole-study results and caveats: Roughly 27 sequences, all CD8+ CDR3, were shared between patients and controls.

For CDR3 and TCR beta VDJ profiling, genomic DNA was the template used. One entry per CDR3 protein results from TCRdb running MiXCR on the reads. This repertoire shows some 200,000 distinct CDR3 sequences, roughly 35% found once; its top ten account for 0.9% to 1.2%. The trim removed 4 bases at V and 4 bases at J, leaving 7 bases unmatched. There are 15 residues in the CDR3. Germline values: CDR1 SEHNR, CDR2 FQNEAQ (reference sequence). This clonotype was counted ten times or more. As yet, its antigen is unknown. The TCR originated in a human donor in good health, serving as a control. The sample comprised sorted CD4+, CD8+, or CD8+CD57+ T cells (not recorded which) from PBMCs. The chain couples TRBV7-9 to TRBJ1-1, with 9 bases fitting TRBD1. The CDR3 region is CASSSTQGAVTEAFF. In DNA, the CDR3 is TGTGCCAGCAGCTCGACACAGGGGGCAGTCACTGAAGCTTTCTTT.